This TCR beta chain is drawn from a study of blood T cells in healthy people across ages. Germline V gives CDR1 SGHTA, CDR2 FQGTGA. This CDR3 has 13 residues. Trimming took 5 bases from V and 0 from J, leaving 7 bases between them. The second PCR ran about 6 to 11 cycles with a sample-barcoded 5' primer and J-beta primers. MiXCR, run by TCRdb on the 5' RACE reads, gives a single entry per CDR3 protein. The data show approximately 1,700,000 distinct CDR3 sequences, around 42% seen once. The sequence derives from a human donor in good health. This chain links TRBV7-3 with TRBJ2-5; D possibly corresponds to TRBD1 (5 bases). Input material: blood. The CDR3 spells CASSRTHQETQYF. The CDR3 DNA is TGTGCCAGCAGCCGGACACACCAAGAGACCCAGTACTTC.